These 13 T cell receptor beta chains share one sample of origin, sequenced in a study of CD8 T cells in Susac syndrome. After extraction with the RNeasy kit, roughly 0.45 to 1 ug of the RNA was reverse transcribed using random hexamers. TCRdb reprocessed the immunoSEQ multiplex PCR reads with MiXCR, giving one entry per CDR3 protein. The repertoire consists of around 50,000 distinct CDR3 sequences, with 90% to 95% occurring once and the leading ten covering around 0.38%. Sample: CD8+ T cells from PBMCs. The receptors derive from a human donor in good health.

Of note for this clonotype: It is unclear where the CDR3 begins or ends on the DNA, so no DNA is shown, and the CDR3 is as TCRdb lists it. V gene TRBV7-5 combines with J gene TRBJ2-1; the DNA was not compared with TRBD1, the D call given in the table. TRBV7-5 is recorded as a pseudogene. The CDR3 length is 18 residues, termini included. The CDR3 is CISVPEAPVVIMDNEQFF.

The rearrangement uses TRBV19 and TRBJ2-1, with 8 bases matching TRBD1. Germline trimming cut 3 bases from V and 3 bases from J; bases unmatched to any gene: 4. Germline assignment: CDR1 LNHDA and CDR2 SQIVND (reference sequence). The CDR3 sequence is 15 residues long. The CDR3 reads CASSIVGTGYNEQFF. The CDR3 nucleotides read TGTGCCAGTAGTATTGTCGGGACAGGCTACAATGAGCAGTTCTTC.

V and J are TRBV4-2 and TRBJ2-1; D unclear. The CDR3 extends over 16 amino acids. Germline V gene lookup returns CDR1 LGHNA and CDR2 YNFKEQ. V was trimmed by 0 bases and J by 0 bases, leaving 9 bases between them. The CDR3 sequence: CASSQDIEASYNEQFF. CDR3 bases: TGTGCCAGCAGCCAAGATATCGAAGCCTCCTACAATGAGCAGTTCTTC.

The gene calls are TRBV7-9 and TRBJ2-3; 9 bases align to TRBD2. Germline V lookup: CDR1 SEHNR, CDR2 FQNEAQ (reference sequence). The CDR3 loop spans 16 amino acids. The V and J ends lost 2 bases and 2 bases, in that order; junction bases with no gene match: 5. The DNA of the CDR3 is TGTGCCAGCAGCTTAATGGCGGGAGGGCCCACAGATACGCAGTATTTT. Its translation is CASSLMAGGPTDTQYF.

Comment on this clonotype: One end of the junction varies from germline; a read error may be responsible. The chain uses TRBV20-1 and TRBJ1-2; 7 nucleotides agree with TRBD1. The CDR3 sequence is 13 residues long. In germline, CDR1 is DFQATT, CDR2 SNEGSKA (reference sequence). The CDR3 coding sequence is TGCAGTGCCGAAGCCGACAGGGAGGGAGGCTACGCCTTC. Translated: CSAEADREGGYAF.

The rearrangement uses TRBV27 and TRBJ2-3; D is possibly TRBD2 (5 bases). Deletions cut 2 bases from V and 0 bases from J, with 9 bases between. Germline CDR1 MNHEY, CDR2 SMNVEV (reference sequence). CDR3 size: 15 residues. In DNA form, the CDR3 reads TGTGCCAGCAGTTTAGAGGGTCTGAGCACAGATACGCAGTATTTT. Translated: CASSLEGLSTDTQYF.

This chain links TRBV27 with TRBJ1-1; TRBD1 might be the D (5 bases). Germline V gene sequence: CDR1 MNHEY, CDR2 SMNVEV (reference sequence). This CDR3 has 16 residues. Trimming shortened V by 0 bases and J by 0 bases, and 11 bases separated the two germline ends. This CDR3 reads CASSLSQPGVNTEAFF. The CDR3 DNA reads TGTGCCAGCAGTTTATCCCAGCCGGGGGTGAACACTGAAGCTTTCTTT.

This rearrangement joins TRBV2 to TRBJ1-4; 8 bases fit TRBD1. Trimming took 1 base from V and 8 from J; bases not matched to a gene: 3. Per germline, CDR1 SNHLY and CDR2 FYNNEI. The CDR3 has 14 residues. The chain's CDR3 is CASSEGQGAEKLFF. CDR3 DNA sequence: TGTGCCAGCAGTGAAGGGCAGGGGGCCGAAAAACTGTTTTTT. Full variable domain (rest looked up from reference TRBV2 and TRBJ1-4): EPEVTQTPSHQVTQMGQEVILRCVPISNHLYFYWYRQILGQKVEFLVSFYNNEISEKSEIFDDQFSVERPDGSNFTLKIRSTKLEDSAMYFCASSEGQGAEKLFFGSGTQLSVL.

V and J are TRBV4-3 and TRBJ2-7; a possible D gene is TRBD1 (5 bases). CDR3 length: 14 amino acids. The germline V and J ends were trimmed by 0 bases and 6 bases, with 12 bases remaining between them. Germline CDR1 reads LGHNA; CDR2 reads YSLEER. The CDR3 sequence: CASSQDRGPGEQYF. Written as DNA, the CDR3 is TGCGCCAGCAGCCAAGATAGGGGCCCAGGCGAGCAGTACTTC.

This clonotype was counted only a few times. This chain links TRBV7-9 with TRBJ2-7; 8 positions match TRBD1. Trimming removed 5 bases from V and 2 bases from J; junction bases left unmatched: 5. Germline assignment: CDR1 SEHNR and CDR2 FQNEAQ (reference sequence). This CDR3 is 14 amino acids long. The CDR3 bases are TGTGCCAGCAGCCTCGACAGGGGTCCCTACGAGCAGTACTTC. Its translation: CASSLDRGPYEQYF. The full variable domain, its missing parts supplied by reference TRBV7-9 and TRBJ2-7, is DTGVSQNPRHKITKRGQNVTFRCDPISEHNRLYWYRQTLGQGPEFLTYFQNEAQLEKSRLLSDRFSAERPKGSFSTLEIQRTEQGDSAMYLCASSLDRGPYEQYFGPGTRLTVT.

J is TRBJ2-3 and V is TRBV29-1; 14 bases align to TRBD2. Germline CDR1 and CDR2: SQVTM and ANQGSEA. Trimming removed 4 bases from V and 3 bases from J; junction bases left unmatched: 6. There are 16 residues in the CDR3. The CDR3 here is CSVVLTSGGETDTQYF. CDR3 DNA sequence: TGCAGCGTTGTCCTGACTAGCGGGGGGGAGACAGATACGCAGTATTTT.

The CDR3 region is CASSEGQTVTDTQYF. DNA of the CDR3: TGTGCCAGCAGTGAGGGACAGACGGTTACAGATACGCAGTATTTT. The rearrangement links TRBV5-4 to TRBJ2-3; 7 bases are shared with TRBD1. Germline assignment: CDR1 SGHNT and CDR2 YYREEE (reference sequence). There are 15 residues in the CDR3. V dropped 5 bases and J dropped 3; count of bases not matched to a gene: 9.

V usage is TRBV11-2 and J usage is TRBJ2-1, with 7 bases that match TRBD1. The CDR3 spans 14 residues. Losses at the gene ends were 8 bases for V and 8 bases for J; bases not matched to a gene: 12. The germline V gene encodes CDR1 SGHAT and CDR2 FQNNGV. CDR3 nucleotide sequence: TGTGCCAGCGGAGGTGAGGGGGCTTGGGATGAGCAGTTCTTC. Its translation is CASGGEGAWDEQFF.